These 5 T cell receptor beta chains were sequenced from one sample in a study of T cells in Graves' hyperthyroidism and ophthalmopathy. RNA transcripts provided the source from which TCR beta CDR3 regions were amplified. The TCR CDR3 was amplified in a first-round RT-PCR using the HTBI primer set. TCRdb re-analysed the multiplex PCR reads in MiXCR, keeping a single row per CDR3 protein. The sample holds about 250,000 distinct CDR3 sequences, approximately 23% seen once. Sequencing was done on a sample of blood. These receptors were collected from a man aged 25 to 40 with Graves' ophthalmopathy.

CDR3 nucleotides: TGTGCCAGCAGCTTTCATTCACCCCTCCACTTT. Its translation is CASSFHSPLHF. This chain links TRBV7-2 with TRBJ1-6; no clear D. Trimming shortened V by 3 bases and J by 8 bases, and 2 bases separated the two germline ends. The CDR3 is 11 amino acids. Germline values: CDR1 SGHTA, CDR2 FQGNSA. Full variable domain (outside the CDR3, taken from reference TRBV7-2 and TRBJ1-6): GAGVSQSPSNKVTEKGKDVELRCDPISGHTALYWYRQSLGQGLEFLIYFQGNSAPDKSGLPSDRFSAERTGGSVSTLTIQRTQQEDSAVYLCASSFHSPLHFGNGTRLTVT.

CDR3 nucleotides: TGTGCCAGCAAGTTAAAGGGACAGGGCTACAATGAGCAGTTCTTC. As protein: CASKLKGQGYNEQFF. The genes are TRBV6-2 or TRBV6-3 and TRBJ2-1; 9 nucleotides agree with TRBD1. This CDR3 is built from 15 residues. Germline CDR1 reads MNHEY; CDR2 reads SVGEGT. The J segment lost 3 bases and the V segment lost 7 bases, leaving 7 bases of the junction unmatched.

The chain combines TRBV20-1 with TRBJ2-3; the D gene could be TRBD1 or TRBD2 (5 bases each). Germline CDR1 DFQATT, CDR2 SNEGSKA (reference sequence). The CDR3 runs 12 residues. With 5 bases removed from V and 0 bases from J, the gap between germline ends came to 6 bases. CDR3 bases: TGCAGTGCTGGGGGTAGCACAGATACGCAGTATTTT. This translates into CSAGGSTDTQYF.

This rearrangement joins TRBV24-1 to TRBJ2-3, with D possibly TRBD2 on 6 matching bases. The CDR3 totals 19 residues. Trimming took off 3 bases at V and 2 bases at J, with 23 bases between the two ends. Germline assignment: CDR1 KGHDR and CDR2 SFDVKD. The CDR3 sequence is CATSDTIPTGPGVTDTQYF. Written as DNA, the CDR3 is TGTGCCACCAGTGATACCATCCCCACGGGACCGGGGGTCACAGATACGCAGTATTTT.

The gene calls are TRBV6-1 and TRBJ2-7, with TRBD2 matching 8 bases. In germline, CDR1 is MNHNS, CDR2 SASEGT. V shed 6 bases, J shed 6 bases, and the junction held 10 bases outside the gene matches. The CDR3 is 14 residues long. In DNA form, the CDR3 reads TGTGCCAGCAGAGTAAGAGCGGGAGTCTCCGAGCAGTACTTC. It encodes CASRVRAGVSEQYF.